The clone carrying this TCR beta chain was picked up a small number of times. The CDR3 is made up of 19 amino acids. The trim removed 4 bases at V and 2 bases at J, leaving 16 bases unmatched. Germline V gene lookup returns CDR1 LNHDA and CDR2 SQIVND (reference sequence). Method: immunoSEQ multiplex PCR; TCRdb's copy keeps in-frame clones and lacks some. The sample yields around 70,000 clones, roughly 80% seen once. The data stem from a study of blood T cell repertoires in COVID-19. Study overall: PBMCs, B-cell-depleted T cells, or T cells provided the cDNA or gDNA that made up the material.

Material for sequencing was peripheral blood. The J gene is TRBJ2-1, the V gene TRBV19; 8 bases map to TRBD2. The TCR originated in a woman aged 55-70 years with acute or convalescent COVID-19. This CDR3 reads CASSKSGGYGNRAYNEQFF. DNA for the CDR3: TGTGCCAGTAGTAAGAGCGGGGGATATGGGAATAGGGCCTACAATGAGCAGTTCTTC.